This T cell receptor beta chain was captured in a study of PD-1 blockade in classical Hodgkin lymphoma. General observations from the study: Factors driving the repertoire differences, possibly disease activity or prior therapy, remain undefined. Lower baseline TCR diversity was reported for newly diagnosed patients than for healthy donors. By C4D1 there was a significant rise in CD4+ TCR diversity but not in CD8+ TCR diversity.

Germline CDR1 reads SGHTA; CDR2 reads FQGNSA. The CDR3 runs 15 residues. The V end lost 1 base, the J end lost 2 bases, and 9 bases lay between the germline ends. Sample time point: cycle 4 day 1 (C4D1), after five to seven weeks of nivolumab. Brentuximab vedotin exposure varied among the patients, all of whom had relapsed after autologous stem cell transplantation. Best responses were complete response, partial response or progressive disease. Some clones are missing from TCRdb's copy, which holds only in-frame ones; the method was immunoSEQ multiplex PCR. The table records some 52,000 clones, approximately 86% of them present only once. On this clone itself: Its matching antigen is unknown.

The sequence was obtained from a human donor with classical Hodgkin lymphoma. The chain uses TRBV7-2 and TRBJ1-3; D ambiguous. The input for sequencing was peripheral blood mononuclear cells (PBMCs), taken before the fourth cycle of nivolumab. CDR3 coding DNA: TGTGCCAGCAGCTTAGTAGCGGGGACTGGAAACACCATATATTTT. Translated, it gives CASSLVAGTGNTIYF.